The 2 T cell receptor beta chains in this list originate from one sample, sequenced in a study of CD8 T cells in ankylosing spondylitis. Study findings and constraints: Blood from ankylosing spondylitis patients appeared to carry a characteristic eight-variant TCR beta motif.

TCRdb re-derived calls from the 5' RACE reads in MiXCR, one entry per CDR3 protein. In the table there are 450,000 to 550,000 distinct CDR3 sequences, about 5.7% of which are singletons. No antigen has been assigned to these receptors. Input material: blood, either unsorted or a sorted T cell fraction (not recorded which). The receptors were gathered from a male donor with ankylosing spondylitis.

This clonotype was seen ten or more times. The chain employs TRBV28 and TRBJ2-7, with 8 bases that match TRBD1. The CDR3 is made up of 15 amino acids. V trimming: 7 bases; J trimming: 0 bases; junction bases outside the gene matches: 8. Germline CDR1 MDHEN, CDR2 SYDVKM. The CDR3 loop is CASKEGDRSSYEQYF. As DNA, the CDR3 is TGTGCCAGCAAAGAGGGGGACAGGTCCTCCTACGAGCAGTACTTC.

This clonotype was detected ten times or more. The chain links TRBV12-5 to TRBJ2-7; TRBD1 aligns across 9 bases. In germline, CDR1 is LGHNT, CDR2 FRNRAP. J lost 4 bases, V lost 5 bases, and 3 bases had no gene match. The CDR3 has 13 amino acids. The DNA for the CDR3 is TGTGCTAGTGGTCCCGGGACAGGGTACGAGCAGTACTTC. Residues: CASGPGTGYEQYF.